The clone carrying this TCR beta chain was observed a handful of times. What it recognizes is unknown. The data were taken from a study of response to subunit inactivated influenza vaccine. Broader study findings: Researchers suggested that each seasonal influenza vaccination recruits few new T cells.

V gave up 2 bases and J gave up 0 bases, with 14 bases separating them. The CDR3 is 17 amino acids. Germline V lookup: CDR1 LGHDT, CDR2 YNNKEL (reference sequence). TCRdb re-analysed the RT-PCR reads in MiXCR, keeping a single row per CDR3 protein. The sample contains roughly 630,000 distinct CDR3 sequences, roughly 15% of which appear only once. This sequence was found in a man aged 45-65 years who received an inactivated influenza vaccine. The sequenced sample was PBMCs from blood, obtained about 14 days before vaccination. The chain carries TRBV3-1 and TRBJ2-1; a possible D gene is TRBD1 (5 bases). This chain's CDR3 is CASSQPLWGSSYNEQFF. The CDR3 bases are TGTGCCAGCAGCCAACCATTATGGGGCAGCTCCTACAATGAGCAGTTCTTC.